These T cell receptor beta chains were read from a single sample in a study of T-cell reconstitution after alpha-beta-depleted transplantation in children. TCRdb recomputed calls from the PCR reads with MiXCR, one row per CDR3 protein. The data contain around 530,000 distinct CDR3 sequences, 30% to 35% of them seen just once; the ten biggest clones take up about 2.3%. The material sequenced was PBMCs from the stem cell graft donor, taken from the stem cell graft. Receptors originate from a human donor who donated a stem cell graft to a child with aplastic anemia. Both conserved end residues are part of each CDR3. D genes are given only for firm matches. Clone size is given for some rows only: seen once, a few or many times, or a class if the clone is expanded.

size	D	V	J	DNA	CDR3
few	TRBD1	TRBV12-3/TRBV12-4	TRBJ1-1	TGTGCCAGCAGCCCGGGGGCAGGGGGCACTGAAGCTTTCTTT	CASSPGAGGTEAFF
few	.	TRBV5-1	TRBJ1-1	TGCGCCAGCAGAGATGGGGCTGAAGCTTTCTTT	CASRDGAEAFF
few	.	TRBV12-3/TRBV12-4	TRBJ2-3	TGTGCCAGCAGCAAGGTAGCGGCATACACAGATACGCAGTATTTT	CASSKVAAYTDTQYF
.	.	TRBV9	TRBJ2-7	TGTGCCATCAGCGTCGGGGGGCTAGCCTACGAGCAGTACTTC	CAISVGGLAYEQYF
few	.	TRBV20-1	TRBJ1-2	TGCAGTGCTAGAGATCAAGTACGCTATGGCTACACCTTC	CSARDQVRYGYTF
few	TRBD1	TRBV6-5	TRBJ1-2	TGTGCCAGCAGTTACTCGCGGACAGGGGGAAACTATGGCTACACCTTC	CASSYSRTGGNYGYTF
.	TRBD2	TRBV5-1	TRBJ2-7	TGCGCCAGCAGCTGGGACCCTCTCGGACTAGCGGGAGGGGGCGAGCAGTACTTC	CASSWDPLGLAGGGEQYF
few	.	TRBV27	TRBJ2-7	TGTGCCAGCAGTTCGAACAGGATCCACGAGCAGTACTTC	CASSSNRIHEQYF
.	TRBD2	TRBV7-8	TRBJ2-3	TGTGCCAGCAGCTTAAATAGCGGGAGGGCAGATACGCAGTATTTT	CASSLNSGRADTQYF
.	.	TRBV6-2/TRBV6-3	TRBJ1-1	TGTGCCAGCAGTTACACGGTGAGCCCAGGGACTGAAGCTTTCTTT	CASSYTVSPGTEAFF
.	.	TRBV7-8	TRBJ2-1	TGTGCCAGCGCCTTTGGCCGTCGGGGGTACAATGAGCAGTTCTTC	CASAFGRRGYNEQFF
few	TRBD1	TRBV7-7	TRBJ2-5	TGTGCCAGCGGGACAGGGCTAGCGGCTACCGAGACCCAGTACTTC	CASGTGLAATETQYF
.	.	TRBV27	TRBJ2-7	TGTGCCAGCAGCCCCCCGGGGGTCTTGGTCTACGAGCAGTACTTC	CASSPPGVLVYEQYF
few	.	TRBV29-1	TRBJ1-2	TGCAGCGGGGGAAGGGGAAACGGCTACACCTTC	CSGGRGNGYTF
.	.	TRBV20-1	TRBJ1-3	TGCAGTGCTAGGGGCGGGTACTCTGGAAACACCATATATTTT	CSARGGYSGNTIYF
.	TRBD2	TRBV20-1	TRBJ2-2	TGCAGTGCTCTCAGGACTAGCGGGGACACGAACACCGGGGAGCTGTTTTTT	CSALRTSGDTNTGELFF
.	TRBD1	TRBV4-1	TRBJ2-1	TGCGCCAGCAGCCAAGATGGGACAGGAGAGTTCTTC	CASSQDGTGEFF
.	.	TRBV10-3	TRBJ1-1	TGTGCCATCAGTGTTCAACCCGGGGCACACACTGAAGCTTTCTTT	CAISVQPGAHTEAFF
.	TRBD2	TRBV5-1	TRBJ2-4	TGCGCCAGCAGCTTCAGCGGGAGTAGCTACATTCAGTACTTC	CASSFSGSSYIQYF
.	.	TRBV18	TRBJ1-4	TGTGCCAGCTCACCTCTACAGAATGAAAAACTGTTTTTT	CASSPLQNEKLFF
few	.	TRBV7-2	TRBJ1-1	TGTGCCAGCAGCTTAGCGCGATTCGGGTCTGGCACTGAAGCTTTCTTT	CASSLARFGSGTEAFF
few	.	TRBV12-3/TRBV12-4	TRBJ2-1	TGTGCCAGCGTCACCGCGACAGTTTACAATGAGCAGTTCTTC	CASVTATVYNEQFF
.	.	TRBV29-1	TRBJ1-1	TGCAGCGCCCCCGCCCCCGGGACTGAAGCTTTCTTT	CSAPAPGTEAFF
few	TRBD1	TRBV9	TRBJ2-1	TGTGCCAGCAGCCATGAGGGACAGGGACCCCATGAGCAGTTCTTC	CASSHEGQGPHEQFF
.	.	TRBV6-5	TRBJ1-5	TGTGCCAGCAGTTACTCACACAGCAATCAGCCCCAGCATTTT	CASSYSHSNQPQHF
few	TRBD1	TRBV7-2	TRBJ2-5	TGTGCCAGCAGCTTATGGGACAGGGAAGAGACCCAGTACTTC	CASSLWDREETQYF
.	TRBD2	TRBV12-3/TRBV12-4	TRBJ2-1	TGTGCCAGCACCAACCGGCGGGAGATCTCCTACAATGAGCAGTTCTTC	CASTNRREISYNEQFF
.	TRBD2	TRBV28	TRBJ2-5	TGTGCCAGCAGTCCCCGGACTAGCGCCAGGCGGGGCGAGGAGACCCAGTACTTC	CASSPRTSARRGEETQYF